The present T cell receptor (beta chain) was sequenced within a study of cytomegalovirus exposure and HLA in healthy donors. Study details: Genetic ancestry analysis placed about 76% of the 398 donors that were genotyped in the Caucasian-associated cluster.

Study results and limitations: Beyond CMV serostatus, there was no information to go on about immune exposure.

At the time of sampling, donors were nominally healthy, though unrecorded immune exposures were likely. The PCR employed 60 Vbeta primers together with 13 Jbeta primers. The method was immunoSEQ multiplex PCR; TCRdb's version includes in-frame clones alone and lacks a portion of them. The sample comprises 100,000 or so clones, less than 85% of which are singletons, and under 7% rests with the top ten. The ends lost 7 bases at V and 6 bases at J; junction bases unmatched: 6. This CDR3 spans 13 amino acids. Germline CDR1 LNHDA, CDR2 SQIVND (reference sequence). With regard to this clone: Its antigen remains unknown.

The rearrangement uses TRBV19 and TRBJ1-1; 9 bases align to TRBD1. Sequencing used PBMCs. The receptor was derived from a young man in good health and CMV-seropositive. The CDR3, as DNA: TGTGCCAGTACACGGACAGGGGTAGCTGAAGCTTTCTTT. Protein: CASTRTGVAEAFF.